These T cell receptor beta chains were read from a single sample in a study of CD8+CD57+ T cells in acquired aplastic anemia. Using its own MiXCR run on the reads, TCRdb lists one record per CDR3 protein. The repertoire includes some 42,000 distinct CDR3 sequences, 68% of them detected once, and 20% to 25% sits in the top ten. Sequencing used sorted CD4+, CD8+, or CD8+CD57+ T cells (not recorded which) from PBMCs. The receptors shown here come from a human donor in good health, serving as a control. Both conserved end residues are part of each CDR3. A D gene is named only where the DNA matches it firmly. Some rows have no size entry. The others give once, few or many, or a class for an expanded clone.

V	J	D	size	DNA	CDR3
TRBV2	TRBJ1-3	-	-	TGTGCCAGCAGACCCGGAACTGGAAACACCATATATTTT	CASRPGTGNTIYF
TRBV20-1	TRBJ1-2	-	many	TGCAGTGCTACCCTGGACAGTAACTATGGCTCCACCTTC	CSATLDSNYGSTF
TRBV28	TRBJ1-1	-	many	TGTGCCAGCAGACCTACGCGTGGCAATGGCGCTGAAGCTTTCTTT	CASRPTRGNGAEAFF
TRBV7-3	TRBJ2-5	TRBD1	-	TGTGCCAGCAGTTCCGGGACAGGGGAAGAGACCCAGTACTTC	CASSSGTGEETQYF
TRBV9	TRBJ1-2	TRBD1	-	TGTGCCAGCACCCGGCCCGGGACAGGGATCGGCTACACCTTC	CASTRPGTGIGYTF
TRBV24-1	TRBJ1-3	-	-	TGTGCCACCACTGACAGCTCTGGAAACACCATATATTTT	CATTDSSGNTIYF
TRBV29-1	TRBJ1-4	-	-	TGCAGCGTTGGAGGATCCCATAATGAAAAACTGTTTTTT	CSVGGSHNEKLFF
TRBV10-3	TRBJ2-7	TRBD1	-	TGTGCCACGGGGACAGGGAGAAGGGTCGAGCAGTACTTC	CATGTGRRVEQYF
TRBV19	TRBJ1-2	-	-	TGTGCCAGTACCCCGAGGGCGGACAATTATGGCTACACCTTC	CASTPRADNYGYTF
TRBV6-2/TRBV6-3	TRBJ2-1	TRBD1	many	TGTGCCAGCGGGGACAGGGAATCGCGTGAGCAGTTCTTC	CASGDRESREQFF
TRBV24-1	TRBJ2-1	TRBD2	-	TGTGCCACCAAAGCGGGAGGGCCGGGGGGCAATGAGCAGTTCTTC	CATKAGGPGGNEQFF
TRBV20-1	TRBJ2-3	-	many	TGCAGTGCTACTAGCGCAAAGCCGACAGCGGATACGCAGTATTTT	CSATSAKPTADTQYF
TRBV12-3/TRBV12-4	TRBJ1-1	-	many	TGTGCCAGCAGGGAAGAAGGGTGGGCCAACACTGAAGCTTTCTTT	CASREEGWANTEAFF
TRBV5-1	TRBJ2-6	TRBD2	-	TGCGCCAGCAGCTTTGGACTAGCGGGGGCCAACGTCCTGACTTTC	CASSFGLAGANVLTF
TRBV19	TRBJ1-3	-	-	TGTGCCAGTAGTATGAGGGTGCGAAACACCATATATTTT	CASSMRVRNTIYF
TRBV11-3	TRBJ2-1	TRBD2	many	TGTGCCAGCAGCGTCGTTGGGGGTAGCGGGGAATACAATGAGCAGTTCTTC	CASSVVGGSGEYNEQFF
TRBV24-1	TRBJ2-7	-	-	TGTGCCATCAAACCTCCGGACGGCTACGAGCAGTACTTC	CAIKPPDGYEQYF
TRBV11-2	TRBJ1-2	TRBD1	-	TGTGCTAGTAGTCTTAAGGGGGCGCAGAGCTACACCTTC	CASSLKGAQSYTF
TRBV24-1	TRBJ1-2	-	-	TGTGCCACCAGTGGGGCAGTAAACTATGGCTACACCTTC	CATSGAVNYGYTF
TRBV10-3	TRBJ2-7	-	-	TGTGCCACCGTAGGGAGCTACGAGCGGTACTTC	CATVGSYERYF
TRBV7-9	TRBJ1-1	-	-	TGTGCCGGTAACAAGAACACTGAAGCTTTCTTT	CAGNKNTEAFF
TRBV10-3	TRBJ2-5	-	medium-sized	TGTGCCACCAGGGCGGGCGGCACCCAAGAGACCCAGTACTTC	CATRAGGTQETQYF
TRBV5-1	TRBJ1-2	-	-	TGCGCCAGCAGCTTAGAGAATAACTATGGCTACACCTTC	CASSLENNYGYTF
TRBV7-7	TRBJ2-5	-	once	TGTGCCAGCAGCGCCCTGAGCCACGAGGGGGAGACCCAGTACTTC	CASSALSHEGETQYF
TRBV7-9	TRBJ2-3	-	medium-sized	TGTGCCAGCAGCGGTGGGGCCGTCACAGATACGCAGTATTTT	CASSGGAVTDTQYF
TRBV6-6	TRBJ1-1	-	many	TGTGCCAGCAGTTATGAGGGGGGCCACACTGAAGCTTTCTTT	CASSYEGGHTEAFF
TRBV7-3	TRBJ1-1	-	-	TGTGCCAGCAGCTTTCAAGCCGGGAACACTGAAGCTTTCTTT	CASSFQAGNTEAFF
TRBV20-1	TRBJ2-5	TRBD2	-	TGCAGTGCTTTGACTAGCGGACGCGTCCAAGAGACCCAGTACTTC	CSALTSGRVQETQYF
TRBV10-3	TRBJ1-2	TRBD1	-	TGTGCCATCAGTGATTGGGGACAGGGGACCTATGGCTACACCTTC	CAISDWGQGTYGYTF
TRBV7-8	TRBJ1-1	-	-	TGTGCCAGCAGCTTAGTTGGGGGCGTCACTGAAGCTTTCTTT	CASSLVGGVTEAFF
TRBV29-1	TRBJ2-2	TRBD1	-	TGCAGCGTTGTAACGGGCAGGGGGCGTTCAACCGGGGAGCTGTTTTTT	CSVVTGRGRSTGELFF
TRBV25-1	TRBJ2-2	-	-	TGTGCCAGCAGTGAATTGGAGGGAGACACCGGGGAGCTGTTTTTT	CASSELEGDTGELFF
TRBV2	TRBJ2-1	TRBD1	-	TGTGCCAGCAGCGTCCAGGGGGAAACAAAACCGTACAATGAGCAGTTCTTC	CASSVQGETKPYNEQFF
TRBV2	TRBJ2-7	TRBD1	-	TGTGCCAGCAGTGAAGGGACAGGGAATCCCTACGAGCAGTACTTC	CASSEGTGNPYEQYF
TRBV4-1	TRBJ2-1	-	-	TGCGCCAGCAGCCAAGATGACGGGGCGCGTAATGAGCAGTTCTTC	CASSQDDGARNEQFF
TRBV25-1	TRBJ1-6	-	few	TGTGCCAGCAGTGAATCGCCGGGGTCCGGTTCACCCCTCCACTTT	CASSESPGSGSPLHF
TRBV10-3	TRBJ2-3	TRBD1	-	TGTGCCATCAGTGAGTCGGGACAGCTCACAGATACGCAGTATTTT	CAISESGQLTDTQYF
TRBV20-1	TRBJ2-6	TRBD1	-	TGCAGTGCTGATCGACAGGGGGTATCTGGGGCCAACGTCCTGACTTTC	CSADRQGVSGANVLTF
TRBV19	TRBJ2-1	TRBD2	medium-sized	TGTGCCAGTAGCCAGCGGGGGTCCTACAATGAGCAGTTCTTC	CASSQRGSYNEQFF
TRBV6-5	TRBJ2-1	-	many	TGTGCCAGCAGTACTAAACAAAGCTCCTACAATGAGCAGTTCTTC	CASSTKQSSYNEQFF
TRBV11-1	TRBJ2-5	-	-	TGTGCCAGCAGCCCCCTCTCTACTAACGATGTTGGGACCCAGTACTTC	CASSPLSTNDVGTQYF
TRBV2	TRBJ2-3	TRBD2	medium-sized	TGTGCCAGCATTACTGGGACTAGCGCCACAGATACGCAGTATTTT	CASITGTSATDTQYF
TRBV15	TRBJ2-3	-	-	TGTGCCACCAGCAGAGATCGGCCCGGCGGGACAGATACGCAGTATTTT	CATSRDRPGGTDTQYF
TRBV15	TRBJ1-3	TRBD1	-	TGTGCCACCAGCAGAGAACAGGGGACACCTGGAAACACCATATATTTT	CATSREQGTPGNTIYF